This is a list of T cell receptor beta chains from one sample in a study of T cell responses to AZD1222 COVID-19 vaccine. Sequenced by immunoSEQ multiplex PCR; TCRdb stores in-frame clones only, minus some. The repertoire includes tens of thousands of clones, approximately 80% of them detected once, and around 5.4% sits in the top ten. Source: peripheral blood, taken on day 0 of AZD1222 vaccination. The receptors derive from an adult in good health. Each CDR3 is given with its conserved first and last residue. Each record gives: D gene, CDR3 length, V gene, clone size, J gene, CDR3 DNA, CDR3 protein. D genes are given only for firm matches. The size entry is marked missing in some rows and otherwise reads once, few, many or a size class.

-	14	TRBV19	-	TRBJ1-1	TGTGCCAGTAGTATTAGTCCCGCGGGCACTGAAGCTTTCTTT	CASSISPAGTEAFF
TRBD2	16	TRBV25-1	-	TRBJ2-6	TGTGCCAGCAGCCCCCGGGGGGTAGCCGGGGCCAACGTCCTGACTTTC	CASSPRGVAGANVLTF
-	15	TRBV13	-	TRBJ1-3	TGTGCCAGCAGCTTAGGTTGGAGCTCTGGAAACACCATATATTTT	CASSLGWSSGNTIYF
TRBD1	16	TRBV7-3	-	TRBJ1-2	TGTGCCAGCAGCTACACCACAGGGGGCCCAGCTAGTGGCTACACCTTC	CASSYTTGGPASGYTF
TRBD1	15	TRBV3-1/TRBV3-2	-	TRBJ2-1	TGTGCCAGCACTCCTGGACAGGGTCTCGGCAATGAGCAGTTCTTC	CASTPGQGLGNEQFF
-	14	TRBV3-1/TRBV3-2	-	TRBJ1-5	TGTGCCAGCAGCCAACGGGAGACTAATCAGCCCCAGCATTTT	CASSQRETNQPQHF
-	11	TRBV6-2/TRBV6-3	-	TRBJ1-2	TGTGCCAGCAGTTACAGAAACAACTACACCTTC	CASSYRNNYTF
-	11	TRBV6-5	few	TRBJ1-1	TGTGCCAGCCTGGGTGACACTGAAGCTTTCTTT	CASLGDTEAFF
TRBD1	15	TRBV20-1	-	TRBJ1-4	TGCAGTGCTAGTCCCGCCGGGACAGGGAGGGAAAAACTGTTTTTT	CSASPAGTGREKLFF
-	15	TRBV4-2	-	TRBJ2-7	TGTGCCAGCAGCCGACCGGGACAAGGGGCCTACGAGCAGTACTTC	CASSRPGQGAYEQYF
-	15	TRBV2	-	TRBJ1-2	TGTGCCAGCAGCGATGACAGACGGGTTGACTATGGCTACACCTTC	CASSDDRRVDYGYTF
TRBD1	14	TRBV6-5	-	TRBJ2-7	TGTGCCAGCAGTTACCGGACAGGATCCTACGAGCAGTACTTC	CASSYRTGSYEQYF
-	12	TRBV24-1	-	TRBJ1-2	TGTGCCACCCTCGGACTTAACTATGGCTACACCTTC	CATLGLNYGYTF
TRBD1	16	TRBV7-6	-	TRBJ1-1	TGTGCCAGCAGCCCCGGGACAGGGGCAAGGAACACTGAAGCTTTCTTT	CASSPGTGARNTEAFF
-	15	TRBV5-1	once	TRBJ1-4	TGCGCCAGCAGCTTGGTTGGTCGTCCTAATGAAAAACTGTTTTTT	CASSLVGRPNEKLFF
TRBD1	14	TRBV27	-	TRBJ2-7	TGTGCCAGCAGTCCCCGGGACAGTTCCTACGAGCAGTACTTC	CASSPRDSSYEQYF
TRBD1	16	TRBV19	-	TRBJ2-7	TGTGCCAGTAGTGCTGATACCGGGACAGGGGCCGGGGAGCAGTACTTC	CASSADTGTGAGEQYF
-	16	TRBV11-2	few	TRBJ2-1	TGTGCCAGCAGCTTATTAAGGGGACGGACCTACAATGAGCAGTTCTTC	CASSLLRGRTYNEQFF
-	14	TRBV7-3	-	TRBJ2-2	TGTGCCAGCAGCGCTACAGGGTTCACCGGGGAGCTGTTTTTT	CASSATGFTGELFF
-	14	TRBV18	-	TRBJ1-5	TGTGCCAGCTCACCAGGGGACCTTTCTCAGCCCCAGCATTTT	CASSPGDLSQPQHF
-	14	TRBV5-1	-	TRBJ2-5	TGCGCCAAGTCGGGGCGCACCCCGGGCGGGACCCAGTACTTC	CAKSGRTPGGTQYF
-	13	TRBV11-2	-	TRBJ2-7	TGTGCCAGCAGCTTAGACCCTTACTACGAGCAGTACTTC	CASSLDPYYEQYF
TRBD2	17	TRBV20-1	-	TRBJ2-2	TGCAGTGCTAGTAGGGGACTAGCGGGGGCCGACACCGGGGAGCTGTTTTTT	CSASRGLAGADTGELFF
-	12	TRBV12-3/TRBV12-4	-	TRBJ2-7	TGTGCCAGCAGTTTCTATGACGGCGAGCAGTACTTC	CASSFYDGEQYF
TRBD1	14	TRBV28	-	TRBJ2-7	TGTGCCAGCAGTTTATCGGGACAGGGGCAGGGGCAGTACTTC	CASSLSGQGQGQYF
-	15	TRBV10-1	-	TRBJ1-5	TGCGCCAGCAGTGACCGGGACCCCTACAATCAGCCCCAGCATTTT	CASSDRDPYNQPQHF
TRBD2	19	TRBV6-1	-	TRBJ2-1	TGTGCCAGCAGTGAAGCATTAGCGGGGGGTCGTAGCTCCTACAATGAGCAGTTCTTC	CASSEALAGGRSSYNEQFF
-	15	TRBV7-9	-	TRBJ2-7	TGTGCCAGCAGCTTCTCCCAACAGGGTTTCTACGAGCAGTACTTC	CASSFSQQGFYEQYF
TRBD2	19	TRBV9	-	TRBJ2-3	TGTGCCAGCAGCGGCAGCGCTAGCGGGGACCTGCTTATCACAGATACGCAGTATTTT	CASSGSASGDLLITDTQYF
-	14	TRBV7-2	-	TRBJ2-7	TGTGCCAGCAGCTTAGATTTAGGGAATTACGAGCAGTACTTC	CASSLDLGNYEQYF
TRBD2	15	TRBV4-3	-	TRBJ2-7	TGCGCCAGCAGCCCTCGGGGGGGCCTCTCCTACGAGCAGTACTTC	CASSPRGGLSYEQYF
-	12	TRBV28	-	TRBJ2-2	TGTGCCAGCAGATCAAACACCGGGGAGCTGTTTTTT	CASRSNTGELFF
-	14	TRBV2	-	TRBJ2-5	TGTGCCAGCAGTGACCATCGGGTCTCGGAGACCCAGTACTTC	CASSDHRVSETQYF
TRBD1	14	TRBV5-1	once	TRBJ2-7	TGCGCCAGCAGCTTGGATGCGACAGGGACCGAGCAGTACTTC	CASSLDATGTEQYF
TRBD1	15	TRBV19	once	TRBJ1-1	TGTGCCAGTAGCACTGAAGGGACAGGGGGTACTGAAGCTTTCTTT	CASSTEGTGGTEAFF
-	15	TRBV21-1	-	TRBJ1-4	TGTGCCAGCAGTACCCCCGACAGGGATAATGAAAAACTGTTTTTT	CASSTPDRDNEKLFF